These 4 T cell receptor beta chains came from one sample sequenced in a study of blood T cell repertoires in COVID-19. The assay was immunoSEQ multiplex PCR, and TCRdb's table has in-frame clones only and misses some. The sample holds about 140,000 clones, 75% to 85% seen once. The sequencing sample was made of peripheral blood. These receptors were taken from a man aged 70 or older who had recovered from COVID-19.

This chain uses TRBV7-2 with TRBJ1-2; unclear D gene. V lost 5 bases and J lost 3, with 19 bases in between. CDR1 and CDR2 from the germline V gene are SGHTA and FQGNSA. CDR3 length: 16 amino acids. This chain's CDR3 is CASSPYRTGNDYGYTF. The CDR3 DNA reads as TGTGCCAGCAGCCCCTACCGGACGGGGAACGACTATGGCTACACCTTC.

The chain uses TRBV6-2 or TRBV6-3 and TRBJ2-1; the match to TRBD2 covers 7 bases. Losses at the gene ends were 4 bases for V and 9 bases for J; bases not matched to a gene: 3. The V gene's germline CDR1 is MNHEY and CDR2 SVGEGT. The CDR3 spans 12 residues. CDR3 in amino acids: CASSLGGVEQFF. As DNA, the CDR3 is TGTGCCAGCAGTTTGGGAGGGGTTGAGCAGTTCTTC.

This chain joins TRBV7-9 and TRBJ2-1, with D possibly TRBD1 on 6 matching bases. The germline V gene has CDR1 SEHNR and CDR2 FQNEAQ (reference sequence). The CDR3 has 15 residues. The V end lost 2 bases, the J end lost 4 bases, and 12 bases lay between the germline ends. The CDR3 sequence is CASSLPGTKYNEQFF. The CDR3, as DNA: TGTGCCAGCAGCTTACCCGGGACAAAGTACAATGAGCAGTTCTTC.

This clone appeared a single time. The rearrangement links TRBV29-1 to TRBJ2-2, with 10 bases lining up with TRBD2. The V segment lost 6 bases and the J segment 1 base; nucleotides outside the gene matches: 5. Germline loops: CDR1 SQVTM, CDR2 ANQGSEA. This CDR3 is 15 amino acids long. The CDR3 is CSVAGLAVNTGELFF. The CDR3, as DNA: TGCAGCGTCGCCGGACTAGCGGTGAACACCGGGGAGCTGTTTTTT.